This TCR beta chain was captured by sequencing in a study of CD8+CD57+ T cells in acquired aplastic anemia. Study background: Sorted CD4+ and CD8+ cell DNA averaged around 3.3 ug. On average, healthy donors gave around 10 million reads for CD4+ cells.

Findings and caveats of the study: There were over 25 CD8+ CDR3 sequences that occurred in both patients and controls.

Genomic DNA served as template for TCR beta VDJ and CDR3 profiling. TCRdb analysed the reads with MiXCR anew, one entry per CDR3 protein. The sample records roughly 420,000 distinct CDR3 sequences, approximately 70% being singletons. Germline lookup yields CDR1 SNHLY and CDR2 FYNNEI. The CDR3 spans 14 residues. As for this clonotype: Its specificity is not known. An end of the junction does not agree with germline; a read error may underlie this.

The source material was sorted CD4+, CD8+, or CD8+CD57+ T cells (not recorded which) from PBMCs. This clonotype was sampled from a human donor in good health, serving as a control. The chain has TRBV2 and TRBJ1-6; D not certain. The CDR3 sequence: CASSISVYNAPPHF. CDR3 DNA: TGTGCCAGCAGCATCAGCGTCTATAATGCACCCCCCCACTTT.